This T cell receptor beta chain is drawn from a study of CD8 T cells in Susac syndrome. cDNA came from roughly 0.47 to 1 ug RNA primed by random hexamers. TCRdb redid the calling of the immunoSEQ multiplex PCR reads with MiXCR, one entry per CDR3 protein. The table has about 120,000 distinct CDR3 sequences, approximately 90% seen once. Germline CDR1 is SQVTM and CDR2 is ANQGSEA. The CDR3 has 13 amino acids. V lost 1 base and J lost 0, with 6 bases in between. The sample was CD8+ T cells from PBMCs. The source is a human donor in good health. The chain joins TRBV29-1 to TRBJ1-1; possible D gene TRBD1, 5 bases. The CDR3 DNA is TGCAGCGTTGAAGGACAGATGAACACTGAAGCTTTCTTT. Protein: CSVEGQMNTEAFF. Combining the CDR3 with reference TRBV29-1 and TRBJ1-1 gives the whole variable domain SAVISQKPSRDICQRGTSLTIQCQVDSQVTMMFWYRQQPGQSLTLIATANQGSEATYESGFVIDKFPISRPNLTFSTLTVSNMSPEDSSIYLCSVEGQMNTEAFFGQGTRLTVV.